This record looks at one TCR beta chain sequence and its context. This CDR3 region has 15 residues. With V trimmed by 5 bases and J by 3 bases, 10 bases remained unmatched. CDR1 and CDR2 from the germline V gene are SQVTM and ANQGSEA. This specimen comes from a study of T-cell reconstitution after alpha-beta-depleted transplantation in children. Construction of the TCRbeta library involved unique molecular identifiers. One entry per CDR3 protein, called by TCRdb with MiXCR from the PCR reads. The sample has about 360,000 distinct CDR3 sequences, 13% seen once; the top ten hold 3.5% to 4.5%. The V gene is TRBV29-1, the J gene TRBJ2-3; TRBD2 matches 8 bases. The starting material was PBMCs, obtained from the stem cell graft. The receptor was derived from a human donor who donated a stem cell graft to a child with Fanconi anemia. The CDR3 region is CSVTPTGGRTDTQYF. CDR3 nucleotide sequence: TGCAGCGTTACCCCGACGGGGGGGAGGACAGATACGCAGTATTTT.